This T cell receptor (beta chain) derives from a study of human T cells and chemical hapten exposure. Study-wide results and limits: PT1 expanded TCR counts and patch test score correlated positively. While controls formed fewer of them, expanded TCRs formed significantly more large CDR3 similarity clusters.

This clonotype was picked up many times. Its antigen remains unidentified. Each CDR3 protein gets one entry after TCRdb re-called the RACE reads with MiXCR. This table has around 380,000 distinct CDR3 sequences, about 5% appearing once. Between the trimmed V and J ends, which lost 0 bases and 4 bases, there was a span of 8 bases. CDR3 size: 14 residues. Per the germline V gene, CDR1 is KGHSH and CDR2 is LQKENI. Described time point: pre-sensitization, week 0. Treatment here: therapeutic diphenylcyclopropenone sensitization with weekly scalp DPC. Blood collection took place prior to placing each patch test.

This receptor was identified in a woman between 18 and 29 years old with alopecia areata. Some clones in this sample may be carry-over from other donors' samples. The chain couples TRBV18 to TRBJ2-3; D may be TRBD1 or TRBD2 (5 bases each). Source: whole blood, taken in connection with sensitization to the hapten diphenylcyclopropenone (DPC). CDR3 residues: CASSPPGVADTQYF. The CDR3 coding sequence is TGTGCCAGCTCACCACCGGGGGTGGCAGATACGCAGTATTTT.